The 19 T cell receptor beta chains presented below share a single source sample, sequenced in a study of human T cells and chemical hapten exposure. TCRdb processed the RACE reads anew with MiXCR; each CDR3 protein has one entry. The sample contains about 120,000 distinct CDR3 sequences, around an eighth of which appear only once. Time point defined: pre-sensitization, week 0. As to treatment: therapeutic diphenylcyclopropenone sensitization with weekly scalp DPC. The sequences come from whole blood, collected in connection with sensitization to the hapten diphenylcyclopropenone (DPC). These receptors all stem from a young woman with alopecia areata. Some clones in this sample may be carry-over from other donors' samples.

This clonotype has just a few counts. The CDR3 is CASSDGISDTQYF. In nucleotides, the CDR3 is TGTGCCAGCAGCGACGGGATTTCAGATACGCAGTATTTT. V gene TRBV12-3 or TRBV12-4 combines with J gene TRBJ2-3, with a weak D call TRBD2 (5 bases). Trimming shortened V by 6 bases and J by 4 bases, and 11 bases separated the two germline ends. The CDR3 is 13 residues long.

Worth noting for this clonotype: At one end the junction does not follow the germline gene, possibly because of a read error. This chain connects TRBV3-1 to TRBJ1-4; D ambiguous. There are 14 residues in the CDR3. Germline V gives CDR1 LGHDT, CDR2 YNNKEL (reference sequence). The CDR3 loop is CTSSLGAWGEKLFF. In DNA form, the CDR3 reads TGTACCAGCAGCCTCGGAGCTTGGGGTGAAAAACTGTTTTTT.

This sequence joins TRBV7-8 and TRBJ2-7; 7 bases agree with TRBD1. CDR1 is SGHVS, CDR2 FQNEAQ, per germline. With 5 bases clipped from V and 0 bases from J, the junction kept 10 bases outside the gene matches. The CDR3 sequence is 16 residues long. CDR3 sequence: CASSNRQGSSSYEQYF. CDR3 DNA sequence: TGTGCCAGCAGCAATAGACAGGGATCAAGCTCCTACGAGCAGTACTTC.

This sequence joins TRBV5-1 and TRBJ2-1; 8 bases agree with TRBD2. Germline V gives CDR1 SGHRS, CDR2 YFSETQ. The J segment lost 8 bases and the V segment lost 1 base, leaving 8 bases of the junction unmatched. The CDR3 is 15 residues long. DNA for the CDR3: TGCGCCAGCAGCTTGAGAGCGGGGGTCGGCGATGAGCAGTTCTTC. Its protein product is CASSLRAGVGDEQFF.

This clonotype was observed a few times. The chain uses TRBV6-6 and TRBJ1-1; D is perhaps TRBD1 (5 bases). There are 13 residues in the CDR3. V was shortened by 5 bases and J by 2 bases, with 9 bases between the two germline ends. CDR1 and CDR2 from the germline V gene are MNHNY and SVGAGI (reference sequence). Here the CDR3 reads CASSQRGNTEAFF. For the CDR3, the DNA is TGTGCCAGCAGTCAGAGGGGTAACACTGAAGCTTTCTTT.

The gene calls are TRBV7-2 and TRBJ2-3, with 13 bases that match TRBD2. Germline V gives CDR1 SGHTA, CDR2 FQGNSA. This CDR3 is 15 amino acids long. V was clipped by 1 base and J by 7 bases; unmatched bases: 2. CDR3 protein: CASSLGTSGGNTQYF. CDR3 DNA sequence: TGTGCCAGCAGCTTAGGGACTAGCGGGGGCAATACGCAGTATTTT.

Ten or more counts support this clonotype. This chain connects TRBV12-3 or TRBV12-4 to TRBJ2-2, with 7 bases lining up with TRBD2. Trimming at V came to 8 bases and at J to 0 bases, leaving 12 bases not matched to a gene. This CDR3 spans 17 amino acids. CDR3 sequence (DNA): TGTGCCAGCGGACCCTTTGAGGGAGGGGCGAACACCGGGGAGCTGTTTTTT. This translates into CASGPFEGGANTGELFF.

The CDR3, as DNA: TGCAGCGTTGAAGACCCGGGTAGCTACAATGAGCAGTTCTTC. Protein sequence: CSVEDPGSYNEQFF. V usage is TRBV29-1 and J usage is TRBJ2-1; D is unresolved. V shed 0 bases and J shed 3 bases, with 9 bases lying between them. The CDR3 is 14 residues long. The germline V gene has CDR1 SQVTM and CDR2 ANQGSEA.

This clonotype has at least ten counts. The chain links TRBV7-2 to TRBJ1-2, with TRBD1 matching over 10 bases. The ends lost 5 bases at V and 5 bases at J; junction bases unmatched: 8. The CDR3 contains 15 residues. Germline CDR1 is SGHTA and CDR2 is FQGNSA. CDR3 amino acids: CASSVGLDRGYGYTF. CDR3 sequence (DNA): TGTGCCAGCAGCGTAGGGTTGGACAGGGGGTATGGCTACACCTTC.

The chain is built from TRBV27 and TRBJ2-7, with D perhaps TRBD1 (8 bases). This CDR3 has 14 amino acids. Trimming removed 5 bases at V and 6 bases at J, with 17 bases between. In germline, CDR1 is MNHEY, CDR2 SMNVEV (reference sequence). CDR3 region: CASSRTGGAGEQYF. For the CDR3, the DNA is TGTGCCAGCAGTCGCACAGGGGGGGCTGGCGAGCAGTACTTC.

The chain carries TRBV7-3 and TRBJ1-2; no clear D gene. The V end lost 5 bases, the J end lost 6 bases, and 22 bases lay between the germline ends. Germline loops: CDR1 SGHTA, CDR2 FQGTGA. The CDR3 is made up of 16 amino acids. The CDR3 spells CASSLSGGRPWHGYTF. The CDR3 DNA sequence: TGTGCCAGCAGCCTATCGGGAGGACGGCCCTGGCATGGCTACACCTTC.

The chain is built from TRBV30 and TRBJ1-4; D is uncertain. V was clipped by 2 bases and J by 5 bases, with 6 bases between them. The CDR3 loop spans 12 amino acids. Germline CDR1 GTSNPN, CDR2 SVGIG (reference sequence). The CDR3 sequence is CAWSPRNEKLFF. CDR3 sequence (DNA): TGTGCCTGGAGTCCCAGAAATGAAAAACTGTTTTTT. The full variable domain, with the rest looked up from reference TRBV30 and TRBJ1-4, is SQTIHQWPATLVQPVGSPLSLECTVEGTSNPNLYWYRQAAGRGLQLLFYSVGIGQISSEVPQNLSASRPQDRQFILSSKKLLLSDSGFYLCAWSPRNEKLFFGSGTQLSVL.

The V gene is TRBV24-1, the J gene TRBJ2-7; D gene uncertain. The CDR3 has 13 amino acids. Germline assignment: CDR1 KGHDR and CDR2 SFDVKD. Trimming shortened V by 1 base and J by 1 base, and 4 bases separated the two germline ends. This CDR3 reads CATSDLRSYEQYF. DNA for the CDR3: TGTGCCACCAGTGATTTAAGGTCCTACGAGCAGTACTTC.

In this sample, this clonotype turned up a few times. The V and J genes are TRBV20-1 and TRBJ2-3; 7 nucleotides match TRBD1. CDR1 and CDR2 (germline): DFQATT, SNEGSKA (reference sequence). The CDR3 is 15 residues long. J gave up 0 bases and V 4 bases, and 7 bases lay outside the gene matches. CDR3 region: CSAISDRTSTDTQYF. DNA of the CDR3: TGCAGTGCTATATCGGACAGGACTAGCACAGATACGCAGTATTTT.

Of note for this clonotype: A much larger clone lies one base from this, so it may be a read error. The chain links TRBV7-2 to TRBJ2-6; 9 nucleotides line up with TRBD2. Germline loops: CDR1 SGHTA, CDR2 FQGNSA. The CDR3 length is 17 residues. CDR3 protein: CASSLMRGGSGTNVLTF. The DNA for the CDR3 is TGTGCCAGCAGCCTCATGCGGGGGGGCAGTGGGACCAACGTCCTGACTTTC. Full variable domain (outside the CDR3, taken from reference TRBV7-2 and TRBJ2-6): GAGVSQSPSNKVTEKGKDVELRCDPISGHTALYWYRQSLGQGLEFLIYFQGNSAPDKSGLPSDRFSAERTGGSVSTLTIQRTQQEDSAVYLCASSLMRGGSGTNVLTFGAGSRLTVL.

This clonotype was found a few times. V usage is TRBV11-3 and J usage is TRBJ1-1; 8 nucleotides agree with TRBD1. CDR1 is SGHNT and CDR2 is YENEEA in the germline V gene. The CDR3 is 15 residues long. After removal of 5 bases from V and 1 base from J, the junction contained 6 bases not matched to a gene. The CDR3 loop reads CASSPGQGENTEAFF. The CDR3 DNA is TGTGCCAGCAGCCCCGGACAGGGAGAGAACACTGAAGCTTTCTTT. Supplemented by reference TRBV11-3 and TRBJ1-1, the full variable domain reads EAGVVQSPRYKIIEKKQPVAFWCNPISGHNTLYWYLQNLGQGPELLIRYENEEAVDDSQLPKDRFSAERLKGVDSTLKIQPAELGDSAVYLCASSPGQGENTEAFFGQGTRLTVV.

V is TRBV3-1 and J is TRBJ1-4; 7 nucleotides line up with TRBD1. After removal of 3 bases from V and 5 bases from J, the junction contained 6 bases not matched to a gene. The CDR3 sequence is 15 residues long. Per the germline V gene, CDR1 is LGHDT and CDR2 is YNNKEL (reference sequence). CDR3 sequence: CASSQAGTVNEKLFF. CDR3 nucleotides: TGTGCCAGCAGCCAGGCCGGGACAGTGAATGAAAAACTGTTTTTT.

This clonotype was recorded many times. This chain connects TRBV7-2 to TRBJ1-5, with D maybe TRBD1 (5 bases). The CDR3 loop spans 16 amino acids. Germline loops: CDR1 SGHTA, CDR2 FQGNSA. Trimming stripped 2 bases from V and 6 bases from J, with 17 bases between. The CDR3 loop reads CASSLTETLRGQPQHF. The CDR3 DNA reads TGTGCCAGCAGCTTAACCGAGACCCTTAGGGGTCAGCCCCAGCATTTT.

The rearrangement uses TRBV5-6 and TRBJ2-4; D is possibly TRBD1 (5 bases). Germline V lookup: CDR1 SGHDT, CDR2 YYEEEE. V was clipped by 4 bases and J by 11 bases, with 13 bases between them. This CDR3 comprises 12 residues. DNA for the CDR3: TGTGCCAGCAGCAACCCAGGGCTAGTTCAGTACTTC. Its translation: CASSNPGLVQYF.